This paragraph reports one T cell receptor beta chain. This clone turned up a few times. No antigen is known for it. Base qualities are not recorded, but no much larger clone differs from it by a single base. This sample stems from a study of blood T cell repertoires in COVID-19 (dated by TCRdb to the early 2020s). Study-wide context: Samples from collaborators originated in the United States, Italy and Spain and spanned both the acute and convalescent phases of COVID-19. The sample metadata nearly always contained a de-identified subject ID, COVID-19 status, age in years and sex. Subjects who had been exposed to COVID-19, were actively infected with it, or had recovered from it provided the deeply sampled blood TCRbeta repertoires that made up the dataset. The prospective study material was composed of cDNA or gDNA derived from T cells, B-cell-depleted T cells, or PBMCs. Where available, HLA class I and class II types were obtained from metadata supplied by the sample provider rather than from assay-based typing. The repertoires were made available in a free public database intended to serve as a resource for research on the immune response to SARS-CoV-2. The samples were drawn from the first 160 participants of the ongoing ImmuneRACE study and from some 1,300 subjects provided by 6 global collaborators.

In the prospective study, participants were 18 to 89 years old, resided in 24 geographic areas of the United States, and were enrolled through a virtual design. Cohort assignment in the prospective study relied on participant-reported clinical history from a screening survey and a study questionnaire. Recovered participants in ImmuneRACE Cohort 3 were defined by two consecutive negative NP/OP PCR tests, clearance by a healthcare professional, or resolution of symptoms. Each participant in the prospective study had whole blood, serum and a nasopharyngeal or oropharyngeal swab collected by mobile phlebotomists. Prospective study participants could optionally give additional blood draws and questionnaires over a 2-month period. Prospective study blood samples were shipped either frozen or at room temperature before DNA extraction. The immunoSEQ Assay, a bias-controlled multiplex PCR, was used to amplify TCRbeta CDR3 regions from genomic DNA. The source study handled its data this way. Nucleated cell counts per sample were estimated from amplification of reference gene primers within the assay. To quantify the absolute abundance of each unique TCRbeta CDR3 rearrangement, sequence reads were collapsed and filtered. Productive Simpson clonality was computed per sample as the square root of Simpson's diversity index over productive rearrangements. Not all clones reach the TCRdb copy of this immuneACCESS table, which keeps in-frame sequences only. Checked studies attribute under half of the gap to unresolved V genes and leave the rest unexplained. From that table come the V and J calls and clone size; the DNA was used to work out D and trimming. For this sample there are 200,000 to 250,000 clones; roughly 90% appear just once. In total, the top ten clones hold more than 2.5% of the sample.

The CDR3 runs 15 residues from the cysteine to the phenylalanine. The CDR3 DNA has 45 bases and is translated from base 1. Findings and caveats that apply to the study as a whole: The quantity of clinical and demographic metadata differed by source and by participant and was supplied without curation.

What was sequenced was PBMCs or T cells enriched from blood (not recorded which). The rearrangement combines TRBV21-1 with TRBJ1-1; TRBD1 was called by the table and not checked on the DNA. TRBV21-1 is a pseudogene locus. The sequence derives from a woman aged 30 to 39 who had recovered from COVID-19. CDR3 reads: CASTFRKGMNTEAFF. The DNA sequence is as follows: TGTGCCAGCACTTTCAGGAAAGGCATGAACACTGAAGCTTTCTTT.